Each of the 13 T cell receptor beta chains below was sequenced from the same sample in a study of blood T cell repertoires in COVID-19. Data came from immunoSEQ multiplex PCR; TCRdb stores just in-frame clones and leaves some out. This sample has about 200,000 clones, with about 80% found just once. What was sequenced was PBMCs or T cells enriched from blood (not recorded which). These receptors all come from a man aged 35 to 55 who had recovered from COVID-19.

The genes are TRBV25-1 and TRBJ2-7; D possibly corresponds to TRBD2 (5 bases). Germline CDR1 and CDR2: MGHDK and SYGVNS. Trimming removed 4 bases from V and 1 base from J, with 5 bases in between. The CDR3 contains 12 residues. The DNA of the CDR3 is TGTGCCAGCAGTGGGGAGTCCTACGAGCAGTACTTC. Translated: CASSGESYEQYF.

The chain carries TRBV5-6 and TRBJ2-7; tentative D call: TRBD1 (6 bases). The V gene lost 1 base and the J gene lost 2 bases, with 19 bases spanning the gap. The germline V gene encodes CDR1 SGHDT and CDR2 YYEEEE. This CDR3 contains 17 residues. The CDR3 region is CASSLYPLTGLTYEQYF. The CDR3 region has the DNA TGTGCCAGCAGCTTGTATCCCCTGACAGGTCTAACCTACGAGCAGTACTTC.

The chain joins TRBV5-4 to TRBJ2-1; the match to TRBD2 covers 9 bases. J was trimmed by 4 bases and V by 4 bases; bases with no gene match: 18. The germline V gene has CDR1 SGHNT and CDR2 YYREEE (reference sequence). The CDR3 consists of 19 residues. Written as DNA, the CDR3 is TGTGCCAGCAGCCGAGGGGGCCTTTACACTAGCGGGTTGTACAATGAGCAGTTCTTC. Encoded protein: CASSRGGLYTSGLYNEQFF.

This chain connects TRBV2 to TRBJ1-5; possibly TRBD1 for D (6 bases). The ends were cut back, 6 bases at V and 3 bases at J, with 12 bases in the middle. CDR1 is SNHLY, CDR2 FYNNEI, per germline. The CDR3 runs to 14 residues. The CDR3, as DNA: TGTGCCAGCAGGGGCAACAGGGACAATCAGCCCCAGCATTTT. The encoded protein is CASRGNRDNQPQHF.

The V call is TRBV7-9, the J call TRBJ2-5; D possibly corresponds to TRBD1 (5 bases). V dropped 2 bases and J dropped 5 bases, with 15 bases sitting between them. The germline V gene has CDR1 SEHNR and CDR2 FQNEAQ (reference sequence). The CDR3 runs to 15 residues. CDR3 region: CASSLLTVLRETQYF. DNA of the CDR3: TGTGCCAGCAGCTTACTGACAGTGCTTCGGGAGACCCAGTACTTC.

The count of this clone is one. CDR3 protein: CASSLAGDTDTQYF. CDR3 in DNA: TGTGCCAGCTCACTAGCGGGAGACACAGATACGCAGTATTTT. The chain has TRBV18 and TRBJ2-3, with 9 bases lining up with TRBD2. V was clipped by 4 bases and J by 2 bases; unmatched bases: 1. This CDR3 has 14 amino acids. Germline values: CDR1 KGHSH, CDR2 LQKENI. The full variable domain, with the rest looked up from reference TRBV18 and TRBJ2-3, is NAGVMQNPRHLVRRRGQEARLRCSPMKGHSHVYWYRQLPEEGLKFMVYLQKENIIDESGMPKERFSAEFPKEGPSILRIQQVVRGDSAAYFCASSLAGDTDTQYFGPGTRLTVL.

This clone was seen more than once but under ten times. This chain uses TRBV6-2 or TRBV6-3 with TRBJ1-6, with TRBD1 matching over 7 bases. CDR1 is MNHEY, CDR2 SVGEGT, per germline. The CDR3 spans 15 residues. Germline trimming cut 6 bases from V and 5 bases from J; bases unmatched to any gene: 7. The CDR3 loop reads CASSRSGTDNSPLHF. CDR3 bases: TGTGCCAGCAGCCGTTCGGGGACAGATAATTCACCCCTCCACTTT.

J is TRBJ1-1 and V is TRBV19, with 7 bases matching TRBD1. Germline assignment: CDR1 LNHDA and CDR2 SQIVND (reference sequence). Trimming cost V 10 bases and J 4 bases; bases outside gene matches: 12. The CDR3 loop spans 14 amino acids. The CDR3 coding sequence is TGTGCCATCAGCATTTCGGGACAGTTCACTGAAGCTTTCTTT. Translation gives CAISISGQFTEAFF.

V usage is TRBV29-1 and J usage is TRBJ1-3; D is possibly TRBD1 (5 bases). With 6 bases removed from V and 7 bases from J, the gap between germline ends came to 22 bases. CDR3 length equals 15 residues. Per germline, CDR1 SQVTM and CDR2 ANQGSEA. The CDR3 loop reads CSVIGGLSTMNTIYF. The CDR3 bases are TGCAGCGTCATTGGGGGACTTTCCACAATGAACACCATATATTTT.

The rearrangement links TRBV27 to TRBJ2-1, with 9 nucleotides matching TRBD2. The germline V gene has CDR1 MNHEY and CDR2 SMNVEV (reference sequence). J lost 0 bases, V lost 7 bases, and 13 bases had no gene match. The CDR3 extends over 18 amino acids. DNA of the CDR3: TGTGCCAGCAACCCGCGGGGGGGGGCCTTGAGCTCCTACAATGAGCAGTTCTTC. Encoded protein: CASNPRGGALSSYNEQFF.

CDR3 region: CASSPLGGGSNEQFF. The CDR3 nucleotides read TGTGCCAGCTCACCACTTGGAGGAGGGAGTAATGAGCAGTTCTTC. The gene calls are TRBV18 and TRBJ2-1; weak D call: TRBD2 (6 bases). V lost 1 base and J lost 7, with 14 bases in between. CDR3 length equals 15 residues. Germline values: CDR1 KGHSH, CDR2 LQKENI.

The J gene is TRBJ1-1, the V gene TRBV20-1; D gene unclear. The V end lost 1 base, the J end lost 5 bases, and 5 bases lay between the germline ends. Germline V CDR1 and CDR2: DFQATT, SNEGSKA (reference sequence). The CDR3 runs 11 residues. CDR3 residues: CSARGITEAFF. DNA for the CDR3: TGCAGTGCTAGAGGTATAACTGAAGCTTTCTTT.

The chain carries TRBV28 and TRBJ1-6; D may be TRBD1 (5 bases). Trimming cost V 3 bases and J 1 base, with 10 bases left between them. Germline assignment: CDR1 MDHEN and CDR2 SYDVKM. There are 16 residues in the CDR3. The CDR3 sequence: CASSFFRASYNSPLHF. In DNA, the CDR3 is TGTGCCAGCAGTTTCTTCAGGGCATCCTATAATTCACCCCTCCACTTT.